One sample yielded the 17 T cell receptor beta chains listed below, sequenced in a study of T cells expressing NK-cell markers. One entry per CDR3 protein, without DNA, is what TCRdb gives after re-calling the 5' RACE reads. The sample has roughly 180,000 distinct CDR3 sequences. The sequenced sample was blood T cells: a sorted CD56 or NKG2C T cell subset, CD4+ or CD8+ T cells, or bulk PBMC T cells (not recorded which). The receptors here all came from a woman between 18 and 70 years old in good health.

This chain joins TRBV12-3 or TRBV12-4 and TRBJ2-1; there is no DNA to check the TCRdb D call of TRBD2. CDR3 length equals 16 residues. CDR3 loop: CASSQQRLVHDNEQFF.

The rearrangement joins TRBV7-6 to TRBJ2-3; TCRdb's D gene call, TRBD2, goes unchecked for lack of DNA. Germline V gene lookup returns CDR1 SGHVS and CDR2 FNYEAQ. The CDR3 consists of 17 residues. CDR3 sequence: CASSLGGLAGRTDTQYF.

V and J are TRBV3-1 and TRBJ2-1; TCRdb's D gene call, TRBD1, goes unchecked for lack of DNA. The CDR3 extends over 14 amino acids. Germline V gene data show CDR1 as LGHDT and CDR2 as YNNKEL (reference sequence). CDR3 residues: CASSHSSRGNEQFF.

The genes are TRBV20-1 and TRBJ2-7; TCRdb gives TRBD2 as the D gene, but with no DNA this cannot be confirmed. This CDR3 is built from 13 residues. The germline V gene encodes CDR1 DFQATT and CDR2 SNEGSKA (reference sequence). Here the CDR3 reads CSARAGTVYEQYF.

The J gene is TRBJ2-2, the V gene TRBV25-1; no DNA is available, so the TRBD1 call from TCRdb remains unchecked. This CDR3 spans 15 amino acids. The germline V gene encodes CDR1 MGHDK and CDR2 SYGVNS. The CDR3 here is CASSAGLGISGELFF.

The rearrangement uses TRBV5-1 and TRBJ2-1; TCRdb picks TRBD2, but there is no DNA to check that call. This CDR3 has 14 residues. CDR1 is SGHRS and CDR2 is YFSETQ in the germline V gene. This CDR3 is CASSLYGRGGEQFF.

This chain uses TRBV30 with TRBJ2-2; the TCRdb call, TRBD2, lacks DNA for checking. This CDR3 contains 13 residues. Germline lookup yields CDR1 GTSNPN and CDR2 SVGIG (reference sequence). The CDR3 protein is CAWTKREYGELFF.

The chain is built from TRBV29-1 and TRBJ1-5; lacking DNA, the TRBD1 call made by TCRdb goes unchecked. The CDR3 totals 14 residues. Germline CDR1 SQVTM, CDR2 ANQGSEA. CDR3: CSVTETGGRQPQHF. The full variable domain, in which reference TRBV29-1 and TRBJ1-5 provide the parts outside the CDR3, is SAVISQKPSRDICQRGTSLTIQCQVDSQVTMMFWYRQQPGQSLTLIATANQGSEATYESGFVIDKFPISRPNLTFSTLTVSNMSPEDSSIYLCSVTETGGRQPQHFGDGTRLSIL.

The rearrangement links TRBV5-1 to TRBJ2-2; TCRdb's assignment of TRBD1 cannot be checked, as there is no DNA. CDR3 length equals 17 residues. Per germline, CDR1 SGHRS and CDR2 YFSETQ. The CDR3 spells CASSLESRGENTGELFF.

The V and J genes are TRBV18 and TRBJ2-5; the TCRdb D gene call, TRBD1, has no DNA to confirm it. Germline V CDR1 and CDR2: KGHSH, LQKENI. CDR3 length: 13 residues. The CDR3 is CASFRDRQETQYF.

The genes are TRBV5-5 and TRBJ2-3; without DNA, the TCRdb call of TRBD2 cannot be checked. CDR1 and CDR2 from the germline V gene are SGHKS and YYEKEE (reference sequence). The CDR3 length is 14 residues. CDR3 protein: CASSLRLAADTQYF.

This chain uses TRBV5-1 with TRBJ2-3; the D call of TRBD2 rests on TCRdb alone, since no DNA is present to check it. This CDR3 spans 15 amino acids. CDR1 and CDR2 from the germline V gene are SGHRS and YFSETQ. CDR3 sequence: CASSLDGSPTDTQYF. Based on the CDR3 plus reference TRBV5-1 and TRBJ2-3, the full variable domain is KAGVTQTPRYLIKTRGQQVTLSCSPISGHRSVSWYQQTPGQGLQFLFEYFSETQRNKGNFPGRFSGRQFSNSRSEMNVSTLELGDSALYLCASSLDGSPTDTQYFGPGTRLTVL.

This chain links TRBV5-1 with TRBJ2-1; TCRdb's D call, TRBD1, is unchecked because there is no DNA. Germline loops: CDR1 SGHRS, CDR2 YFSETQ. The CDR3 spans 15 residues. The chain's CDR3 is CASSLDTGANSEQFF.

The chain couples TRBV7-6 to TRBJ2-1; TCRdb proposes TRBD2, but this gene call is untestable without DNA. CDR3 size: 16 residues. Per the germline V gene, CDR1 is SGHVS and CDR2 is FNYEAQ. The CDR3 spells CASSLRASGSSNEQFF.

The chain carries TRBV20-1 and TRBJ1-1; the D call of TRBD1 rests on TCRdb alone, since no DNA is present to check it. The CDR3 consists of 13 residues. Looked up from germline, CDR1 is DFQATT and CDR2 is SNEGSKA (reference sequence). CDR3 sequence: CSAPAAGGTEAFF.

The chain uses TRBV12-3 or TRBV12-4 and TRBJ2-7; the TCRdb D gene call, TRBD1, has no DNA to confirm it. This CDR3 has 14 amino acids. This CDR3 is CASSFRGGGYEQYF.

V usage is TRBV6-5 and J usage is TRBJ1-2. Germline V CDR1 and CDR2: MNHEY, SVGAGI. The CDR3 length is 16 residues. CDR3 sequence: CASSPSGGGPLAGYTF.